A selection of T cell receptor beta chains follows, all from one sample in a study of vaccination effects on CD4 cells after COVID-19. Their antigens remain unidentified. Repertoires were generated with immunoSEQ multiplex PCR, while TCRdb's copy carries only in-frame clones and drops some. The sample includes more than 35,000 clones, 60% to 75% of them seen just once. The source was CD4+ T cells from PBMCs cultured with a peptide pool, collected before COVID-19 vaccination. These receptors all come from a human donor who had a prior SARS-CoV-2 infection. Each CDR3 is given with its conserved first and last residue. A D gene is named only where the DNA matches it firmly. Rows may omit the clone size; those that give it use once, few, many or a size class.

TRBJ1-1 | 11 | - | - | TRBV19 | TGTGCCAGTAAGCAGGACACTGAAGCTTTCTTT | CASKQDTEAFF
TRBJ2-7 | 15 | - | - | TRBV6-6 | TGTGCCAGCAGTTACCATCCCACAGGGATGTACGAGCAGTACTTC | CASSYHPTGMYEQYF
TRBJ2-1 | 15 | once | - | TRBV7-3 | TGTGCCAGCAGCGCTTCAGAGCCCCCAATCAATGAGCAGTTCTTC | CASSASEPPINEQFF
TRBJ2-3 | 16 | - | TRBD2 | TRBV7-9 | TGTGCCAGCAGCTTAAGTCTGGGGACTAATACAGATACGCAGTATTTT | CASSLSLGTNTDTQYF
TRBJ2-7 | 14 | - | - | TRBV6-6 | - | CASSSSVTAYEQYF
TRBJ2-7 | 17 | - | TRBD1 | TRBV2 | TGTGCCAGCAGTGAAAATTCGGTAGGACAGGCGAACTACGAGCAGTACTTC | CASSENSVGQANYEQYF
TRBJ2-7 | 17 | - | TRBD1 | TRBV7-9 | TGTGCCAGCAGCTTACTCGGGCGACAGGGGCAAACCTACGAGCAGTACTTC | CASSLLGRQGQTYEQYF
TRBJ2-7 | 15 | - | - | TRBV9 | TGTGCCAGCAGCGTAGCGGCGGCTCGAGTCTACGAGCAGTACTTC | CASSVAAARVYEQYF
TRBJ2-4 | 13 | few | - | TRBV10-3 | TGTGCCATCAGTGCGATTCAGGGGAACATTCAGTACTTC | CAISAIQGNIQYF
TRBJ2-3 | 15 | - | - | TRBV7-3 | TGTGCCAGCAGCTTAATGCTAGCCCGCACAGATACGCAGTATTTT | CASSLMLARTDTQYF
TRBJ2-7 | 14 | - | TRBD2 | TRBV3-1/TRBV3-2 | TGTGCCCGCTTACGGGGCGGGAGCTCCTACGAGCAGTACTTC | CARLRGGSSYEQYF
TRBJ2-5 | 18 | - | TRBD2 | TRBV3-1/TRBV3-2 | TGTGCCAGCAGCCAAGGTCGGCTAGCGGGAGTCGGACAAGAGACCCAGTACTTC | CASSQGRLAGVGQETQYF
TRBJ2-3 | 12 | - | - | TRBV29-1 | TGCAGCGTTATCAGGGGTATAGATACGCAGTATTTT | CSVIRGIDTQYF
TRBJ2-7 | 14 | few | - | TRBV11-2 | TGTGCCAGCAGCTTGATCGTCTCTCAAGGGAAGCAGTACTTC | CASSLIVSQGKQYF
TRBJ1-4 | 14 | - | - | TRBV2 | TGTGCCAGCAAGGGGAGCCTCGGAGATGAAAAACTGTTTTTT | CASKGSLGDEKLFF
TRBJ2-5 | 12 | - | TRBD1 | TRBV2 | TGTGCCACCACCGGGACAGGGGAGACCCAGTACTTC | CATTGTGETQYF
TRBJ1-2 | 14 | - | - | TRBV21-1 | TGTGCCAGCAGCAAGGCGGGGGGTCACTATGGCTACACCTTC | CASSKAGGHYGYTF
TRBJ2-1 | 15 | - | - | TRBV18 | TGTGCCAGCTCACCCTCTTCCGCCAGAGGAAATGAGCAGTTCTTC | CASSPSSARGNEQFF
TRBJ2-3 | 13 | few | - | TRBV2 | TGTGCCAGCGGTTTGTCTAGCACAGATACGCAGTATTTT | CASGLSSTDTQYF
TRBJ2-5 | 13 | few | - | TRBV19 | TGTGCCAGTAGTATCGGGAGCGGGGAGACCCAGTACTTC | CASSIGSGETQYF
TRBJ2-1 | 13 | - | - | TRBV12-3/TRBV12-4 | TGTGCCAGCAGTTTTTACGTCCTCAATGAGCAGTTCTTC | CASSFYVLNEQFF
TRBJ1-1 | 14 | many | TRBD1 | TRBV28 | TGTGCCAGCTACCCAGGGGGTCTTCACACTGAAGCTTTCTTT | CASYPGGLHTEAFF
TRBJ1-1 | 17 | - | TRBD1 | TRBV3-1/TRBV3-2 | TGTGCCAGCAGCCAAGATCTGCGGGACAGGGAGAGCACTGAAGCTTTCTTT | CASSQDLRDRESTEAFF
TRBJ2-1 | 15 | - | - | TRBV5-1 | TGCGCCAGCAGCTCCTTCTTTGGCACGAACAATGAGCAGTTCTTC | CASSSFFGTNNEQFF
TRBJ1-1 | 13 | - | - | TRBV12-3/TRBV12-4 | TGTGCCAGCACCTACAGGGATAACACTGAAGCTTTCTTT | CASTYRDNTEAFF